Listed below are T cell receptor beta chains from one sample, sequenced in a study of regulatory T cells in long-lasting Graves disease. TCRdb called the multiplex PCR reads again in MiXCR, with one record for every CDR3 protein. This sample carries about 610,000 distinct CDR3 sequences, 15% to 20% of them seen once, and the ten largest clones take 12%. The data also belong to a second study, concerning T cells in Graves' hyperthyroidism and ophthalmopathy.

The material was peripheral blood mononuclear cells (PBMCs), obtained at new diagnosis, from a patient treated with antithyroid drugs. The receptors come from a man aged 18 to 29 with Graves disease. Each CDR3 is given with its conserved first and last residue. The order of the fields is D gene, J gene, V gene, clone size, CDR3 protein. A D gene is named only where the DNA matches it firmly. Size is omitted from some rows. Given values are once, few, many or a class for expanded clones.

d_call: NA; j_call: TRBJ1-2; v_call: TRBV3-1; clone_size: many; cdr3_aa: CASSQVGHGYTF
d_call: NA; j_call: TRBJ2-7; v_call: TRBV7-9; clone_size: many; cdr3_aa: CASSTSGSSYEQYF
d_call: NA; j_call: TRBJ2-6; v_call: TRBV5-1; clone_size: NA; cdr3_aa: CASSPRGAAGANVLTF
d_call: TRBD2; j_call: NA; v_call: TRBV10-3; clone_size: NA; cdr3_aa: CAITGVVAGYNEQYF
d_call: TRBD2; j_call: TRBJ2-3; v_call: TRBV20-1; clone_size: few; cdr3_aa: CSPGGGGTDTQYF
d_call: TRBD1; j_call: TRBJ1-5; v_call: TRBV4-2; clone_size: NA; cdr3_aa: CASSGQGPMAQHF
d_call: TRBD1; j_call: TRBJ2-2; v_call: TRBV25-1; clone_size: NA; cdr3_aa: CASRDRGLAGELFF
d_call: TRBD2; j_call: TRBJ2-1; v_call: TRBV28; clone_size: many; cdr3_aa: CASSLATSGRKDEQFF
d_call: TRBD1; j_call: TRBJ2-7; v_call: TRBV7-3; clone_size: NA; cdr3_aa: CASSSPGQGMNEQYF
d_call: TRBD1; j_call: TRBJ1-1; v_call: TRBV6-1; clone_size: NA; cdr3_aa: CASKGTGVNTEAFF
d_call: NA; j_call: TRBJ2-3; v_call: TRBV6-2/TRBV6-3; clone_size: many; cdr3_aa: CASSYSVRVTDTQYF
d_call: NA; j_call: TRBJ2-5; v_call: TRBV7-9; clone_size: many; cdr3_aa: CASSSPLGLGTQYF
d_call: TRBD1; j_call: TRBJ1-2; v_call: TRBV27; clone_size: many; cdr3_aa: CASSLGAGTGSGYTF
d_call: NA; j_call: TRBJ2-2; v_call: TRBV10-2; clone_size: NA; cdr3_aa: CASSEGPGELFF
d_call: TRBD2; j_call: TRBJ2-7; v_call: TRBV9; clone_size: NA; cdr3_aa: CASSVVSGRGEQYF
d_call: TRBD1; j_call: TRBJ2-3; v_call: TRBV7-9; clone_size: many; cdr3_aa: CASSARQGEGSTDTQYF
d_call: NA; j_call: TRBJ2-1; v_call: TRBV5-1; clone_size: NA; cdr3_aa: CASSYMGRYNEQFF
d_call: NA; j_call: TRBJ2-7; v_call: TRBV7-2; clone_size: many; cdr3_aa: CASSLGGDVYEQYF
d_call: TRBD1; j_call: TRBJ2-5; v_call: TRBV2; clone_size: many; cdr3_aa: CASSEAGQGRGTQYF
d_call: NA; j_call: TRBJ1-2; v_call: TRBV28; clone_size: many; cdr3_aa: CASSPTGGVSYGYTF
d_call: TRBD1; j_call: TRBJ2-3; v_call: TRBV7-2; clone_size: many; cdr3_aa: CASSPRTGDDTQYF
d_call: NA; j_call: TRBJ2-1; v_call: TRBV7-3; clone_size: few; cdr3_aa: CASSLRGGAESSYNEQFF
d_call: TRBD1; j_call: TRBJ2-1; v_call: TRBV11-3; clone_size: many; cdr3_aa: CASSLGGDRYNEQFF
d_call: NA; j_call: TRBJ2-1; v_call: TRBV29-1; clone_size: NA; cdr3_aa: CSPFGGSYNEQFF
d_call: TRBD2; j_call: TRBJ2-1; v_call: TRBV7-9; clone_size: few; cdr3_aa: CASSRGTRWGEEQFF
d_call: NA; j_call: TRBJ2-1; v_call: TRBV27; clone_size: NA; cdr3_aa: CAARASHNEQFF
d_call: TRBD2; j_call: TRBJ2-3; v_call: TRBV14; clone_size: NA; cdr3_aa: CASSLAGYRTDTQYF
d_call: NA; j_call: TRBJ1-2; v_call: TRBV7-9; clone_size: many; cdr3_aa: CASSSGGAMNYGYTF
d_call: TRBD2; j_call: TRBJ2-3; v_call: TRBV27; clone_size: NA; cdr3_aa: CASSEVPSGWLSTDTQYF
d_call: NA; j_call: TRBJ1-6; v_call: TRBV30; clone_size: many; cdr3_aa: CAWSVPSGHNSPLHF
d_call: TRBD1; j_call: TRBJ1-6; v_call: TRBV5-1; clone_size: NA; cdr3_aa: CASSLQGFDSPLHF
d_call: NA; j_call: TRBJ1-1; v_call: TRBV30; clone_size: many; cdr3_aa: CAWSGTRTSKMILAFF
d_call: NA; j_call: TRBJ1-2; v_call: TRBV7-9; clone_size: few; cdr3_aa: CASSPSSGTGYTF
d_call: NA; j_call: TRBJ2-7; v_call: TRBV27; clone_size: many; cdr3_aa: CASSFEGVKSYEQYF
d_call: TRBD1; j_call: TRBJ1-5; v_call: TRBV2; clone_size: many; cdr3_aa: CASSAGTDLNQPQHF
d_call: TRBD1; j_call: TRBJ1-1; v_call: TRBV28; clone_size: many; cdr3_aa: CASSFRGQGGWNTEAFF
d_call: NA; j_call: TRBJ2-7; v_call: TRBV10-3; clone_size: many; cdr3_aa: CAISARSGSSYEQYF
d_call: TRBD1; j_call: TRBJ2-1; v_call: TRBV15; clone_size: few; cdr3_aa: CATSTAPGTGRYNEQFF
d_call: TRBD1; j_call: TRBJ1-3; v_call: TRBV6-1; clone_size: NA; cdr3_aa: CASSRQGAGGNTIYF
d_call: NA; j_call: TRBJ2-5; v_call: TRBV6-2/TRBV6-3; clone_size: NA; cdr3_aa: CASSYGAEQETQYF
d_call: NA; j_call: TRBJ2-2; v_call: TRBV30; clone_size: many; cdr3_aa: CAWTSRTPGELFF
d_call: NA; j_call: TRBJ2-1; v_call: TRBV5-6; clone_size: NA; cdr3_aa: CASSLSGGWGNEQFF
d_call: NA; j_call: TRBJ2-3; v_call: TRBV5-4; clone_size: NA; cdr3_aa: CASSLDRQGTQYF
d_call: NA; j_call: TRBJ1-4; v_call: TRBV7-2; clone_size: many; cdr3_aa: CASSLEGRREKLFF
d_call: NA; j_call: TRBJ2-3; v_call: TRBV6-2/TRBV6-3; clone_size: many; cdr3_aa: CASRQGLDTQYF
d_call: NA; j_call: TRBJ2-7; v_call: TRBV6-2/TRBV6-3; clone_size: few; cdr3_aa: CASSPTPVWEQYF
d_call: NA; j_call: TRBJ1-5; v_call: TRBV20-1; clone_size: few; cdr3_aa: CSAMKGPGGNQPQHF
d_call: NA; j_call: TRBJ2-7; v_call: TRBV5-6; clone_size: many; cdr3_aa: CASSPVGAEEQYF
d_call: TRBD1; j_call: TRBJ1-1; v_call: TRBV7-9; clone_size: few; cdr3_aa: CASSLSRQGDTEAFF
d_call: TRBD1; j_call: TRBJ1-2; v_call: TRBV29-1; clone_size: many; cdr3_aa: CSVPIQGANYGYTF
d_call: NA; j_call: TRBJ1-5; v_call: TRBV9; clone_size: NA; cdr3_aa: CASSPRDGGGNQPQHF
d_call: NA; j_call: TRBJ1-2; v_call: TRBV15; clone_size: many; cdr3_aa: CATSRVFQGSYGYTF
d_call: NA; j_call: TRBJ2-1; v_call: TRBV20-1; clone_size: many; cdr3_aa: CSGERSYNEQFF